This entry lists 31 T cell receptor beta chains sequenced from one sample in a study of blood T cell repertoires in COVID-19 (TCRdb year 2020). The library was made by the immunoSEQ multiplex PCR assay. Sourced from immuneACCESS, this table was stored by TCRdb with only in-frame sequences that have V and J called. A share of the clones is absent; for the studies checked, an unresolved V gene accounts for under half, and the remainder has no known explanation. The sample table holds about 87,000 clones, of which around three quarters were seen once. In total, the top ten clones hold about 4.2% of the sample. The specimen sequenced was peripheral blood. These receptors were collected from a woman aged 50 to 65 with acute or convalescent COVID-19.

The chain joins TRBV15 to TRBJ1-3; D is perhaps TRBD1 (5 bases). V was cut by 0 bases and J by 4 bases, with 13 bases left in between. The CDR3 loop spans 16 amino acids. In germline, CDR1 is LNHNV, CDR2 YYDKDF (reference sequence). CDR3 nucleotide sequence: TGTGCCACCAGCAGAGATCGGAGGGGCGGGGGAAACACCATATATTTT. This sequence encodes CATSRDRRGGGNTIYF.

This sequence joins TRBV15 and TRBJ2-5, with 8 bases aligning to TRBD2. The CDR3 totals 18 residues. V shed 5 bases and J 2 bases; nucleotides not matched to a gene: 16. The germline V gene encodes CDR1 LNHNV and CDR2 YYDKDF (reference sequence). As DNA, the CDR3 is TGTGCCACCAGCGGATGGGGTTCGGGGGGGCCCTCACAAGAGACCCAGTACTTC. Its translation: CATSGWGSGGPSQETQYF.

This chain uses TRBV15 with TRBJ1-4, with 7 bases lining up with TRBD1. CDR1 is LNHNV and CDR2 is YYDKDF in the germline V gene (reference sequence). Trimming cost V 6 bases and J 3 bases; bases outside gene matches: 1. CDR3 length equals 13 residues. CDR3 DNA sequence: TGTGCCACCAGTCAGGGGGCTAATGAAAAACTGTTTTTT. This translates into CATSQGANEKLFF.

J is TRBJ1-4 and V is TRBV10-3, with a tentative D call TRBD1 (6 bases). Trimming left V 3 bases short and J 7 bases short, with 12 bases between. Germline V gene data show CDR1 as ENHRY and CDR2 as SYGVKD. The CDR3 is 14 amino acids. The CDR3 is CAISDPLQGEKLFF. The CDR3 DNA reads as TGTGCCATCAGTGACCCTTTACAGGGTGAAAAACTGTTTTTT.

The chain combines TRBV30 with TRBJ1-1, with D unresolved. Trimming stripped 3 bases from V and 4 bases from J, with 9 bases between. The germline V gene has CDR1 GTSNPN and CDR2 SVGIG (reference sequence). This CDR3 is built from 12 residues. The CDR3 bases are TGTGCCTGGAGAGACATAATCACTGAAGCTTTCTTT. It codes for CAWRDIITEAFF.

The J gene is TRBJ2-3, the V gene TRBV11-3; the D gene is possibly TRBD1 (6 bases). In germline, CDR1 is SGHNT, CDR2 YENEEA. Between the trimmed V and J ends, which lost 4 bases and 5 bases, there was a span of 13 bases. The CDR3 loop spans 14 amino acids. The CDR3 sequence: CASSSRTEEDTQYF. CDR3 nucleotides: TGTGCCAGCAGCTCACGGACAGAGGAAGATACGCAGTATTTT.

The chain has TRBV20-1 and TRBJ2-1; no clear D. Trimming took 5 bases from V and 6 from J, leaving 5 bases between them. The germline gives CDR1 DFQATT, CDR2 SNEGSKA (reference sequence). The CDR3 spans 10 residues. The CDR3 loop reads CSAYSNEQFF. The CDR3, as DNA: TGCAGTGCTTATTCCAATGAGCAGTTCTTC.

The chain employs TRBV11-2 and TRBJ1-4, with D possibly being TRBD1 (5 bases). Per the germline V gene, CDR1 is SGHAT and CDR2 is FQNNGV. This CDR3 has 16 amino acids. Trimming stripped 3 bases from V and 0 bases from J, with 11 bases between. The CDR3, as DNA: TGTGCCAGCAGCTTGGGGACTGGTTCAACTAATGAAAAACTGTTTTTT. Protein: CASSLGTGSTNEKLFF.

This clone was observed a single time. The rearrangement uses TRBV19 and TRBJ2-2; TRBD1 matches 11 bases. This CDR3 is built from 15 residues. V dropped 2 bases and J dropped 6; count of bases not matched to a gene: 2. Germline CDR1 LNHDA, CDR2 SQIVND (reference sequence). CDR3 protein: CASSISDRGPGELFF. The CDR3 DNA is TGTGCCAGTAGTATATCGGACAGGGGGCCCGGGGAGCTGTTTTTT.

The V and J genes are TRBV4-3 and TRBJ1-6; 8 nucleotides agree with TRBD1. CDR1 LGHNA and CDR2 YSLEER come from the germline V gene. V shed 2 bases, J shed 6 bases, and the junction held 6 bases outside the gene matches. The CDR3 is 16 residues long. CDR3: CASSQLLGQGNSPLHF. The CDR3 DNA is TGCGCCAGCAGCCAACTCCTAGGACAGGGTAATTCACCCCTCCACTTT.

This clone has at least ten counts. The same CDR3 can be traced to other DNA sequences in this sample. The chain employs TRBV6-5 and TRBJ1-2; 7 bases are shared with TRBD1. Unmatched junction bases numbered 6, after V lost 4 bases and J lost 4 bases. The CDR3 spans 14 residues. Germline CDR1 and CDR2: MNHEY and SVGAGI. CDR3 DNA: TGTGCCAGCAGTTTCCTCGGGACAGTCTATGGCTACACCTTC. Translation: CASSFLGTVYGYTF.

The chain is built from TRBV15 and TRBJ2-7; D not certain. CDR1 is LNHNV, CDR2 YYDKDF, per germline (reference sequence). There are 11 residues in the CDR3. V was clipped by 3 bases and J by 3 bases, with 3 bases between them. The CDR3 coding sequence is TGTGCCACCAGCAGTCGCTACGAGCAGTACTTC. The encoded protein is CATSSRYEQYF.

This clone was seen repeatedly, ten times or more. The V gene is TRBV7-3, the J gene TRBJ2-7; 12 bases fit TRBD1. Trimming took 5 bases from V and 5 from J; bases not matched to a gene: 4. The CDR3 is 14 amino acids. Germline-derived CDR1 and CDR2 are SGHTA and FQGTGA. The CDR3 sequence: CASSPGQGAHEQYF. The DNA of the CDR3 is TGTGCCAGCAGCCCGGGACAGGGGGCGCACGAGCAGTACTTC.

This rearrangement joins TRBV5-1 to TRBJ1-3; D may be TRBD1 (6 bases). The V end lost 2 bases, the J end lost 4 bases, and 13 bases lay between the germline ends. This CDR3 is 15 amino acids long. Germline V gene sequence: CDR1 SGHRS, CDR2 YFSETQ. This chain's CDR3 is CASSFQQGRGNTIYF. The CDR3 DNA sequence: TGCGCCAGCAGCTTCCAACAGGGTCGCGGAAACACCATATATTTT. The whole variable domain, filled in from reference TRBV5-1 and TRBJ1-3, reads KAGVTQTPRYLIKTRGQQVTLSCSPISGHRSVSWYQQTPGQGLQFLFEYFSETQRNKGNFPGRFSGRQFSNSRSEMNVSTLELGDSALYLCASSFQQGRGNTIYFGEGSWLTVV.

This clone has just a few counts. The V gene is TRBV28, the J gene TRBJ1-2; D is unclear. The CDR3 spans 11 residues. Germline assignment: CDR1 MDHEN and CDR2 SYDVKM. Trimming removed 5 bases at V and 7 bases at J, with 8 bases between. The CDR3 protein is CASSKSVGYTF. The CDR3 bases are TGTGCCAGCAGTAAATCGGTTGGCTACACCTTC.

This chain links TRBV2 with TRBJ2-1; D perhaps matches TRBD2 (6 bases). There are 13 residues in the CDR3. V was cut by 5 bases and J by 6 bases, with 11 bases left in between. Per germline, CDR1 SNHLY and CDR2 FYNNEI. Here the CDR3 reads CASSHPGLNEQFF. Here the CDR3 DNA reads TGTGCCAGCAGTCATCCGGGACTCAATGAGCAGTTCTTC.

This clone showed up just a few times. CDR3 coding DNA: TGTGCCAGCAGTGGTGGGGAAACTAGCTATGGCTACACCTTC. It is translated as CASSGGETSYGYTF. The V gene is TRBV28, the J gene TRBJ1-2, with D uncertain. This CDR3 is built from 14 residues. Germline V gives CDR1 MDHEN, CDR2 SYDVKM. V shed 5 bases and J shed 4 bases, with 14 bases lying between them.

This chain uses TRBV13 with TRBJ2-1, with 7 positions matching TRBD2. The CDR3 is 16 amino acids. J gave up 4 bases and V 5 bases, and 11 bases lay outside the gene matches. The germline gives CDR1 PRHDT, CDR2 FYEKMQ (reference sequence). The CDR3 DNA reads TGTGCCAGCAGCCACTCCCGGATGGGGGGGTACAATGAGCAGTTCTTC. This translates into CASSHSRMGGYNEQFF.

J is TRBJ2-7 and V is TRBV11-2, with 10 bases fitting TRBD2. CDR1 and CDR2 from the germline V gene are SGHAT and FQNNGV. CDR3 length: 16 amino acids. Trimming took 0 bases from V and 6 from J; bases not matched to a gene: 8. CDR3 in amino acids: CASSLELPSGGPEQYF. CDR3 nucleotides: TGTGCCAGCAGCTTAGAGCTGCCTAGCGGGGGCCCCGAGCAGTACTTC. The complete variable domain, with remaining parts taken from reference TRBV11-2 and TRBJ2-7, reads EAGVAQSPRYKIIEKRQSVAFWCNPISGHATLYWYQQILGQGPKLLIQFQNNGVVDDSQLPKDRFSAERLKGVDSTLKIQPAKLEDSAVYLCASSLELPSGGPEQYFGPGTRLTVT.

The rearrangement links TRBV6-5 to TRBJ1-1, with D perhaps matching TRBD1 (5 bases). The germline CDR1 and CDR2 sequences are MNHEY and SVGAGI. The CDR3 runs 15 residues. Between the trimmed V and J ends, which lost 6 bases and 5 bases, there was a span of 19 bases. The CDR3 reads CASSPPAGRRTEAFF. CDR3 DNA sequence: TGTGCCAGCAGCCCCCCGGCGGGGCGGAGGACTGAAGCTTTCTTT.

The chain couples TRBV15 to TRBJ2-1; 7 bases align to TRBD2. This CDR3 spans 16 amino acids. The junction had 7 bases not matched to a gene; V was cut back by 2 bases and J by 3 bases. The germline CDR1 and CDR2 sequences are LNHNV and YYDKDF (reference sequence). In DNA, the CDR3 is TGTGCCACCAGCAGAATTCGGGCGGGGGACTACAATGAGCAGTTCTTC. It translates to CATSRIRAGDYNEQFF.

The rearrangement links TRBV5-6 to TRBJ1-5; D is perhaps TRBD1 (5 bases). The germline CDR1 and CDR2 sequences are SGHDT and YYEEEE. The CDR3 sequence is 16 residues long. The germline V and J ends were trimmed by 2 bases and 0 bases, with 12 bases remaining between them. CDR3 region: CASSLFAGGSNQPQHF. The CDR3, as DNA: TGTGCCAGCAGCTTATTTGCGGGGGGTAGCAATCAGCCCCAGCATTTT.

This clone showed up just a few times. V is TRBV6-6 and J is TRBJ2-7; no definite D call. The V gene lost 6 bases and the J gene lost 3 bases, with 6 bases spanning the gap. CDR1 and CDR2 from the germline V gene are MNHNY and SVGAGI (reference sequence). The CDR3 runs 11 residues. The CDR3 sequence is CASSLNYEQYF. The CDR3 DNA reads TGTGCCAGCAGCTTAAACTACGAGCAGTACTTC.

The chain recombines TRBV11-2 with TRBJ2-7, with D tentatively TRBD2 (5 bases). Per the germline V gene, CDR1 is SGHAT and CDR2 is FQNNGV. V was cut by 1 base and J by 5 bases, with 18 bases left in between. The CDR3 loop spans 16 amino acids. CDR3 residues: CASSLVVSAGPDEQYF. In DNA, the CDR3 is TGTGCCAGCAGCTTAGTGGTCAGTGCGGGTCCGGACGAGCAGTACTTC.

The V and J genes are TRBV7-2 and TRBJ2-7; 8 bases are a match to TRBD1. Germline V gives CDR1 SGHTA, CDR2 FQGNSA. V was clipped by 5 bases and J by 2 bases; unmatched bases: 2. This CDR3 has 13 amino acids. DNA of the CDR3: TGTGCCAGCAGCGGACAGGGCACCTACGAGCAGTACTTC. Translating it yields CASSGQGTYEQYF.

The chain joins TRBV5-1 to TRBJ1-2; D ambiguous. Per the germline V gene, CDR1 is SGHRS and CDR2 is YFSETQ. The CDR3 spans 14 residues. Trimming shortened V by 0 bases and J by 7 bases, and 13 bases separated the two germline ends. This CDR3 is CASSLGAGNPGYTF. The CDR3 coding sequence is TGCGCCAGCAGCTTGGGCGCGGGGAACCCTGGCTACACCTTC.

The CDR3 sequence is CASSPTGRDSPLHF. For the CDR3, the DNA is TGTGCCAGCAGTCCGACAGGACGGGATTCACCCCTCCACTTT. The chain employs TRBV27 and TRBJ1-6; D perhaps matches TRBD1 (6 bases). This CDR3 region has 14 residues. Trimming took off 5 bases at V and 8 bases at J, with 13 bases between the two ends. Germline lookup yields CDR1 MNHEY and CDR2 SMNVEV (reference sequence).

This chain connects TRBV15 to TRBJ1-1; no reliable D call. Germline lookup yields CDR1 LNHNV and CDR2 YYDKDF (reference sequence). The CDR3 spans 12 residues. Trimming took 2 bases from V and 3 from J, leaving 4 bases between them. In DNA form, the CDR3 reads TGTGCCACCAGCAGACCTGACACTGAAGCTTTCTTT. Its translation: CATSRPDTEAFF.

This chain uses TRBV3-1 (or the pseudogene TRBV3-2) with TRBJ1-3, with 7 bases that match TRBD1. V lost 3 bases, J lost 0 bases, and 5 bases stayed unmatched. The CDR3 spans 16 residues. Germline values: CDR1 LGHDT, CDR2 YNNKEL (reference sequence). This chain's CDR3 is CASSQAGTVSGNTIYF. As DNA, the CDR3 is TGTGCCAGCAGCCAGGCTGGGACAGTCTCTGGAAACACCATATATTTT.

The V and J genes are TRBV5-6 and TRBJ1-1, with 8 bases matching TRBD1. In germline, CDR1 is SGHDT, CDR2 YYEEEE. J lost 0 bases, V lost 0 bases, and 7 bases had no gene match. CDR3 size: 17 residues. CDR3 in DNA: TGTGCCAGCAGCTTGGGGAGGACAGGGTACATGAACACTGAAGCTTTCTTT. Translation gives CASSLGRTGYMNTEAFF.

The V gene is TRBV7-9, the J gene TRBJ2-1; TRBD2 matches 13 bases. V was clipped by 1 base and J by 1 base; unmatched bases: 7. The CDR3 consists of 19 residues. Germline lookup yields CDR1 SEHNR and CDR2 FQNEAQ (reference sequence). CDR3 amino acids: CASSLGLAGGFTSYNEQFF. CDR3 coding DNA: TGTGCCAGCAGCTTAGGACTAGCGGGGGGCTTTACGTCCTACAATGAGCAGTTCTTC.